This TCR beta chain was retrieved from a study of blood T cell repertoires in COVID-19. In the study overall: PBMCs, B-cell-depleted T cells, or T cells were the source of the cDNA or gDNA that made up the material.

Original handling: Amplified reference gene primers provided the basis for estimating nucleated cell counts. The repertoire was sequenced with immunoSEQ multiplex PCR; TCRdb's copy has only in-frame clones and lacks some. The V and J calls and clone size come from that table; D and trimming were worked out from the DNA. The data show approximately 130,000 clones, around 89% seen once. CDR3 length equals 12 residues. V dropped 3 bases and J dropped 4 bases, with 6 bases sitting between them. The V gene's germline CDR1 is SNHLY and CDR2 FYNNEI. V is TRBV2 and J is TRBJ1-2; D is ambiguous. The TCR sequence derives from a human donor in a cohort sampled during active COVID-19. Sequencing was carried out using peripheral blood. CDR3 residues: CASSDGSYGYTF. CDR3 coding DNA: TGTGCCAGCAGTGACGGTTCCTATGGCTACACCTTC.